A single sample gave rise to the 24 T cell receptor beta chains below, sequenced in a study of T cells after yellow fever vaccination. One entry per CDR3 protein, called by TCRdb with MiXCR from the 5' RACE reads. This table has about 580,000 distinct CDR3 sequences, about 17% appearing once. Sequenced here: PBMCs, sampled 5 days after the first yellow fever vaccination. The receptors here all came from a man younger than 35 who received the YFV17D yellow fever vaccine.

This clonotype was counted only a few times. The chain links TRBV18 to TRBJ1-1; D unresolved. The V gene lost 5 bases and the J gene lost 3 bases, with 10 bases spanning the gap. This CDR3 spans 13 amino acids. The germline CDR1 and CDR2 sequences are KGHSH and LQKENI. The CDR3 DNA follows: TGTGCCAGCTCAACCTTGGACGACACTGAAGCTTTCTTT. Protein sequence: CASSTLDDTEAFF.

This chain links TRBV20-1 with TRBJ2-5; D perhaps matches TRBD2 (5 bases). The CDR3 runs 12 residues. Trimming took off 2 bases at V and 4 bases at J, with 8 bases between the two ends. Germline-derived CDR1 and CDR2 are DFQATT and SNEGSKA (reference sequence). This CDR3 is CSARYGGETQYF. As DNA, the CDR3 is TGCAGTGCTAGATACGGAGGAGAGACCCAGTACTTC.

This clonotype was seen a handful of times. The rearrangement joins TRBV7-2 to TRBJ2-5; D ambiguous. V lost 6 bases, J lost 5 bases, and 19 bases lay in between. Germline lookup yields CDR1 SGHTA and CDR2 FQGNSA. This CDR3 region has 15 residues. The CDR3 protein is CASSPLPLDGETQYF. CDR3 sequence (DNA): TGTGCCAGCAGTCCTCTGCCCCTCGATGGGGAGACCCAGTACTTC. The entire variable domain, with the rest obtained from reference TRBV7-2 and TRBJ2-5, is as follows: GAGVSQSPSNKVTEKGKDVELRCDPISGHTALYWYRQSLGQGLEFLIYFQGNSAPDKSGLPSDRFSAERTGGSVSTLTIQRTQQEDSAVYLCASSPLPLDGETQYFGPGTRLLVL.

This clonotype occurred once. This sequence joins TRBV7-9 and TRBJ1-1, with a tentative D call TRBD1 (5 bases). Trimming took off 3 bases at V and 4 bases at J, with 12 bases between the two ends. Germline loops: CDR1 SEHNR, CDR2 FQNEAQ (reference sequence). The CDR3 extends over 14 amino acids. In DNA form, the CDR3 reads TGTGCCAGCAGCTTCGGGACGTTGGTCACTGAAGCTTTCTTT. Translation: CASSFGTLVTEAFF.

The chain couples TRBV7-3 to TRBJ2-2; D is uncertain. V was cut by 5 bases and J by 3 bases, with 10 bases left in between. The CDR3 sequence is 14 residues long. Germline loops: CDR1 SGHTA, CDR2 FQGTGA. CDR3 DNA: TGTGCCAGCAGCCCAGGCTCCCACACCGGGGAGCTGTTTTTT. Translating gives CASSPGSHTGELFF.

This clonotype was seen a handful of times. The V gene is TRBV4-2, the J gene TRBJ1-2; D not resolved. CDR1 and CDR2 from the germline V gene are LGHNA and YNFKEQ. V was clipped by 5 bases and J by 4 bases, with 17 bases between them. There are 15 residues in the CDR3. CDR3 nucleotide sequence: TGTGCCAGCAGCTCCAACTCGGGCAGGTCCTATGGCTACACCTTC. This sequence encodes CASSSNSGRSYGYTF.

The V call is TRBV6-1, the J call TRBJ2-7; D possibly corresponds to TRBD2 (5 bases). The CDR3 is 15 amino acids. CDR1 is MNHNS, CDR2 SASEGT, per germline. The V end lost 1 base, the J end lost 2 bases, and 12 bases lay between the germline ends. Written as DNA, the CDR3 is TGTGCCAGCAGTGAAGACATATTGAGGGCCTACGAGCAGTACGTC. Its protein product is CASSEDILRAYEQYV.

This clonotype was recorded a few times. The V gene is TRBV29-1, the J gene TRBJ2-3; 8 bases fit TRBD2. Trimming took 3 bases from V and 2 from J; bases not matched to a gene: 1. Germline CDR1 reads SQVTM; CDR2 reads ANQGSEA. This CDR3 is built from 13 residues. The CDR3 DNA sequence: TGCAGCGTTGATAGCGGGGTCACAGATACGCAGTATTTT. Translation gives CSVDSGVTDTQYF.

Concerning this clonotype: The junction and the germline gene differ at one end; a read error may be behind it. This sequence joins TRBV6-1 and TRBJ2-5; tentatively, D is TRBD2 (6 bases). There are 15 residues in the CDR3. In germline, CDR1 is MNHNS, CDR2 SASEGT. CDR3 in amino acids: CASSPPSGGKESQYF. The CDR3 nucleotides are TGTGCCAGCAGTCCCCCTTCAGGAGGGAAAGAGTCCCAGTACTTC.

The J gene is TRBJ2-2, the V gene TRBV7-2, with D hard to call. CDR1 and CDR2 (germline): SGHTA, FQGNSA. Trimming shortened V by 5 bases and J by 1 base, and 14 bases separated the two germline ends. The CDR3 covers 16 residues. CDR3 bases: TGTGCCAGCAGCCGTTATACGCAGATGAACACCGGGGAGCTGTTTTTT. It translates to CASSRYTQMNTGELFF. Variable domain in full (rest from reference TRBV7-2 and TRBJ2-2): GAGVSQSPSNKVTEKGKDVELRCDPISGHTALYWYRQSLGQGLEFLIYFQGNSAPDKSGLPSDRFSAERTGGSVSTLTIQRTQQEDSAVYLCASSRYTQMNTGELFFGEGSRLTVL.

The genes are TRBV5-1 and TRBJ2-2; TRBD2 might be the D (5 bases). The CDR3 length is 13 residues. CDR1 is SGHRS, CDR2 YFSETQ, per germline. V dropped 4 bases and J dropped 4 bases, with 8 bases sitting between them. The CDR3 reads CASSREGTGELFF. The CDR3 bases are TGCGCCAGCAGCCGGGAAGGCACCGGGGAGCTGTTTTTT.

The J gene is TRBJ2-3, the V gene TRBV12-3 or TRBV12-4, with D possibly TRBD2 on 6 matching bases. The CDR3 is 13 residues long. The V gene lost 6 bases and the J gene lost 2 bases, with 9 bases spanning the gap. The CDR3 sequence is CASRGDFTDTQYF. The CDR3 DNA follows: TGTGCCAGCAGGGGGGACTTCACAGATACGCAGTATTTT.

This clonotype was seen many times. The chain recombines TRBV5-1 with TRBJ2-7; D possibly corresponds to TRBD2 (6 bases). There are 12 residues in the CDR3. Germline loops: CDR1 SGHRS, CDR2 YFSETQ. CDR3 sequence: CASSLDRGEQYV. As DNA, the CDR3 is TGTGCCAGCAGCTTGGACCGGGGGGAGCAGTACGTC.

This clonotype has a count of ten or more. The chain links TRBV7-2 to TRBJ2-5; D is possibly TRBD2 (6 bases). Germline CDR1 is SGHTA and CDR2 is FQGNSA. V lost 3 bases to trimming and J lost 5 bases, with 13 bases between them. This CDR3 comprises 14 residues. The CDR3 sequence is CASSFGGGAETQYF. Here the CDR3 DNA reads TGTGCCAGCAGCTTTGGAGGAGGGGCGGAGACCCAGTACTTC.

The chain employs TRBV6-1 and TRBJ2-5; unclear D gene. The V end lost 4 bases, the J end lost 5 bases, and 14 bases lay between the germline ends. The CDR3 length is 14 residues. From germline, CDR1 is MNHNS and CDR2 SASEGT. This chain's CDR3 is CASSGKTRAETQYF. CDR3 DNA sequence: TGTGCCAGCAGTGGAAAAACACGAGCGGAGACCCAGTACTTC.

This chain uses TRBV7-9 with TRBJ2-3, with 7 bases aligning to TRBD1. CDR1 and CDR2 (germline): SEHNR, FQNEAQ (reference sequence). The CDR3 runs to 14 residues. V lost 5 bases to trimming and J lost 5 bases; unmatched junction nucleotides: 7. This CDR3 reads CASSIQGSKDTQYF. The CDR3 nucleotides are TGTGCCAGCAGCATACAGGGGAGTAAAGATACGCAGTATTTT.

The chain joins TRBV6-2 or TRBV6-3 to TRBJ2-1; possible D gene TRBD1, 5 bases. The CDR3 spans 16 residues. The V gene lost 2 bases and the J gene lost 7 bases, with 18 bases spanning the gap. Germline V gene lookup returns CDR1 MNHEY and CDR2 SVGEGT. CDR3 loop: CASSYGWGPVRNEQFF. The CDR3 DNA reads as TGTGCCAGCAGTTACGGTTGGGGCCCAGTTCGGAATGAGCAGTTCTTC.

This clonotype was detected a few times. This chain joins TRBV7-9 and TRBJ1-2; no reliable D call. Germline lookup yields CDR1 SEHNR and CDR2 FQNEAQ (reference sequence). The CDR3 runs to 12 residues. Trimming shortened V by 3 bases and J by 12 bases, and 14 bases separated the two germline ends. CDR3 loop: CASSFGGGEHTF. The CDR3 DNA sequence: TGTGCCAGCAGCTTCGGCGGCGGGGAGCACACCTTC.

In this sample, this clonotype turned up a few times. The chain combines TRBV6-6 with TRBJ1-2; D unresolved. V was clipped by 5 bases and J by 8 bases, with 15 bases between them. Germline assignment: CDR1 MNHNY and CDR2 SVGAGI (reference sequence). The CDR3 has 13 residues. The CDR3 protein is CASSPGPHGGYTF. The CDR3 region has the DNA TGTGCCAGCAGTCCTGGACCGCACGGGGGCTACACCTTC.

The chain uses TRBV4-2 and TRBJ2-5; a weak D match, TRBD1 (6 bases). Germline-derived CDR1 and CDR2 are LGHNA and YNFKEQ. V was shortened by 2 bases and J by 4 bases, with 14 bases between the two germline ends. The CDR3 totals 15 residues. The CDR3 DNA follows: TGTGCCAGCAGCCAAAGTGAGGCAGGGGCAGAGACCCAGTACTTC. Its translation is CASSQSEAGAETQYF.

The chain joins TRBV25-1 to TRBJ1-3; 7 positions match TRBD1. The ends lost 1 base at V and 4 bases at J; junction bases unmatched: 4. The CDR3 totals 15 residues. Germline assignment: CDR1 MGHDK and CDR2 SYGVNS. The CDR3 loop reads CASSELQGRGNTIYF. The CDR3 coding sequence is TGTGCCAGCAGTGAATTACAGGGGAGAGGAAACACCATATATTTT.

On this clonotype: Germline is not matched at one junction end, which may reflect a read error. The chain recombines TRBV20-1 with TRBJ2-3; 10 bases map to TRBD2. Per the germline V gene, CDR1 is DFQATT and CDR2 is SNEGSKA (reference sequence). This CDR3 is built from 16 residues. The CDR3 coding sequence is TGCTGTGCTAGAGCCTTCCTAGCGGGGGGCACAGATACGCAGTATTTT. Translating gives CCARAFLAGGTDTQYF.

This clonotype was counted ten times or more. The CDR3 reads CSVDARVGEQYF. The CDR3 region has the DNA TGCAGCGTCGACGCCAGGGTGGGGGAGCAGTACTTC. V is TRBV29-1 and J is TRBJ2-7, with D perhaps matching TRBD1 (5 bases). In germline, CDR1 is SQVTM, CDR2 ANQGSEA. V was pared by 6 bases and J by 7 bases, with 16 bases between. This CDR3 contains 12 residues.

This clonotype was detected a few times. The chain is built from TRBV18 and TRBJ1-2, with D maybe TRBD1 (5 bases). V shed 3 bases and J shed 8 bases, with 16 bases lying between them. This CDR3 is 14 amino acids long. CDR1 KGHSH and CDR2 LQKENI come from the germline V gene. CDR3 amino acids: CASSPFRDGAGYTF. In DNA form, the CDR3 reads TGTGCCAGCTCACCCTTTCGGGACGGCGCGGGCTACACCTTC.